This T cell receptor beta chain emerged from a study of blood T cell repertoires in COVID-19. Study background: The analysed material was cDNA or gDNA that came from T cells, B-cell-depleted T cells, or PBMCs.

Contact with a PCR-confirmed or clinician-diagnosed COVID-19 case occurred within 2 weeks of entry. Germline trimming cut 0 bases from V and 8 bases from J; bases unmatched to any gene: 4. This CDR3 has 14 amino acids. In germline, CDR1 is GTSNPN, CDR2 SVGIG (reference sequence). Methods used by the authors: Reference gene primer amplification gave nucleated cell count estimates. The table came from immunoSEQ multiplex PCR; TCRdb's copy has only in-frame clones and leaves some out. D and trimming come from the DNA, and the V and J calls and clone size come from that table. The data hold 250,000 to 350,000 clones, with about 90% observed a single time.

Material for sequencing was PBMCs or T cells enriched from blood (not recorded which). This clonotype originated in a woman in her fifties or sixties who had been exposed to COVID-19. V is TRBV30 and J is TRBJ1-4; TRBD1 agrees at 9 bases. The CDR3 reads CAWSVGTGQEKLFF. DNA of the CDR3: TGTGCCTGGAGTGTAGGGACAGGGCAGGAAAAACTGTTTTTT.